One and the same sample provided the 17 T cell receptor beta chains below, sequenced in a study of regulatory T cells in long-lasting Graves disease. The time point is: newly diagnosed GD, antithyroid drugs for less than 3 months. The TCR library was made from RNA extracted from PBMCs. To make TCR beta libraries, researchers used iRepertoire HTBI primers and Arm-PCR of CDR3 regions. TCRdb re-called the multiplex PCR reads with MiXCR, one entry per CDR3 protein. The data contain roughly 500,000 distinct CDR3 sequences, about 13% of them seen just once; the ten biggest clones take up under 10%. The sample also formed part of further work on T cells in Graves' hyperthyroidism and ophthalmopathy.

Sequenced material: peripheral blood mononuclear cells (PBMCs), taken at new diagnosis, from a patient treated with antithyroid drugs. These TCRs come from a young man with Graves disease.

In its sample, this clonotype was seen many times. The V and J genes are TRBV20-1 and TRBJ2-3; unclear D gene. The CDR3 contains 14 residues. Looked up from germline, CDR1 is DFQATT and CDR2 is SNEGSKA (reference sequence). V was trimmed by 3 bases and J by 1 base, leaving 11 bases between them. CDR3 DNA: TGCAGTGCTAGCCGAGGATCAGGCACAGATACGCAGTATTTT. This gives the protein CSASRGSGTDTQYF.

This clonotype was counted at least ten times. The CDR3 nucleotides are TGCAGTGCTAGAGATCGCAGGGGGCAAGAGACCCAGTACTTC. Translated, it gives CSARDRRGQETQYF. The rearrangement uses TRBV20-1 and TRBJ2-5; 7 bases agree with TRBD1. The V gene's germline CDR1 is DFQATT and CDR2 SNEGSKA (reference sequence). The J segment lost 2 bases and the V segment lost 0 bases, leaving 3 bases of the junction unmatched. This CDR3 has 14 amino acids.

This chain links TRBV19 with TRBJ2-3, with D uncertain. This CDR3 has 13 amino acids. V lost 7 bases to trimming and J lost 6 bases, with 14 bases between them. CDR1 and CDR2 (germline): LNHDA, SQIVND (reference sequence). CDR3 coding DNA: TGTGCCAGTACCTTGGGCGGTGGGGATACGCAGTATTTT. It encodes CASTLGGGDTQYF.

The chain uses TRBV7-2 and TRBJ2-3; 15 nucleotides match TRBD2. Germline values: CDR1 SGHTA, CDR2 FQGNSA. The CDR3 sequence is 19 residues long. The V and J ends lost 1 base and 3 bases, in that order; junction bases with no gene match: 8. The CDR3 sequence: CASSLVRWGLAGGTDTQYF. The CDR3 nucleotides read TGTGCCAGCAGCTTAGTTCGGTGGGGACTAGCGGGAGGTACAGATACGCAGTATTTT.

The V gene is TRBV4-1, the J gene TRBJ1-1; D remains ambiguous. V was trimmed by 4 bases and J by 6 bases, leaving 18 bases between them. Looked up from germline, CDR1 is MGHRA and CDR2 is YSYEKL. The CDR3 is made up of 15 amino acids. DNA for the CDR3: TGCGCCAGCAGCCGACAAGCAACCTCTTCCGCTGAAGCTTTCTTT. Protein sequence: CASSRQATSSAEAFF.

In this sample, this clonotype turned up a few times. The rearrangement links TRBV20-1 to TRBJ2-7, with 11 nucleotides matching TRBD2. Germline V gives CDR1 DFQATT, CDR2 SNEGSKA (reference sequence). Trimming at V came to 3 bases and at J to 2 bases, leaving 9 bases not matched to a gene. This CDR3 contains 16 residues. CDR3 coding DNA: TGCAGTGCTAGGGGGACTAGCGGAAGACTAACCTACGAGCAGTACTTC. This gives the protein CSARGTSGRLTYEQYF.

The table lists this clonotype with a few counts. A much more abundant neighbour one base away suggests this may be a read error. V gene TRBV10-1 combines with J gene TRBJ2-7; 8 bases line up with TRBD1. Germline CDR1 is WNHNN and CDR2 is SYGVQD (reference sequence). CDR3 length equals 16 residues. DNA for the CDR3: TGCACCAGCAGTGAGACGTTCCCGGACAGGGAAGGCGAGCAGTACTTC. This gives the protein CTSSETFPDREGEQYF.

The table lists this clonotype with many counts. This chain connects TRBV5-1 to TRBJ1-2; D possibly corresponds to TRBD1 (6 bases). Trimming took off 4 bases at V and 8 bases at J, with 21 bases between the two ends. This CDR3 has 15 amino acids. The germline V gene encodes CDR1 SGHRS and CDR2 YFSETQ. The CDR3 sequence: CASSESGIQGDGYTF. CDR3 bases: TGCGCCAGCAGCGAGAGTGGGATACAGGGCGACGGCTACACCTTC.

The V call is TRBV11-1, the J call TRBJ2-3, with TRBD2 as a possible D gene (6 bases). The ends were cut back, 5 bases at V and 5 bases at J, with 20 bases in the middle. CDR1 and CDR2 (germline): SGHAT, FQDESV (reference sequence). The CDR3 length is 16 residues. The CDR3 DNA is TGTGCCAGCAGCGCGGTTCGCGGGACTGGCGGAGATACGCAGTATTTT. It encodes CASSAVRGTGGDTQYF.

This clonotype was seen a handful of times. V and J are TRBV29-1 and TRBJ1-1; 7 bases map to TRBD1. Trimming removed 5 bases from V and 7 bases from J; junction bases left unmatched: 13. Per germline, CDR1 SQVTM and CDR2 ANQGSEA. This CDR3 has 14 residues. The CDR3 here is CSVYTADRSDEAFF. The CDR3 bases are TGCAGCGTTTACACCGCGGACAGGTCTGATGAAGCTTTCTTT.

This clonotype was picked up many times. The chain joins TRBV11-2 to TRBJ2-3, with no clear D. V lost 5 bases to trimming and J lost 0 bases, with 18 bases between them. The CDR3 loop spans 17 amino acids. Germline assignment: CDR1 SGHAT and CDR2 FQNNGV. The CDR3 region is CASSPNPGQTSTDTQYF. CDR3 coding DNA: TGTGCCAGCAGCCCTAACCCCGGGCAGACTAGCACAGATACGCAGTATTTT.

This clonotype showed up many times. The rearrangement joins TRBV12-5 to TRBJ2-1; D remains ambiguous. V lost 2 bases, J lost 6 bases, and 14 bases lay in between. Germline CDR1 reads LGHNT; CDR2 reads FRNRAP. This CDR3 region has 15 residues. CDR3 sequence reads: CASGLTRNSVNEQFF. The CDR3 DNA sequence: TGTGCTAGTGGTTTGACCCGGAATTCGGTCAATGAGCAGTTCTTC. Combining the CDR3 with reference TRBV12-5 and TRBJ2-1 gives the whole variable domain DARVTQTPRHKVTEMGQEVTMRCQPILGHNTVFWYRQTMMQGLELLAYFRNRAPLDDSGMPKDRFSAEMPDATLATLKIQPSEPRDSAVYFCASGLTRNSVNEQFFGPGTRLTVL.

There are many counts of this clonotype. The V gene is TRBV6-1, the J gene TRBJ2-7; 7 nucleotides match TRBD2. The CDR3 covers 13 residues. The germline CDR1 and CDR2 sequences are MNHNS and SASEGT. The junction had 10 bases not matched to a gene; V was cut back by 7 bases and J by 7 bases. The CDR3 DNA sequence: TGTGCCAGCAAAAGACTAGCTGATCGTGAGCAGTACTTC. Translated: CASKRLADREQYF.

In its sample, this clonotype was seen many times. J is TRBJ2-2 and V is TRBV20-1; no definite D call. Germline-derived CDR1 and CDR2 are DFQATT and SNEGSKA (reference sequence). The CDR3 is made up of 12 amino acids. The ends were cut back, 3 bases at V and 4 bases at J, with 6 bases in the middle. CDR3 in DNA: TGCAGTGCTAGCGTGGTCACCGGGGAGCTGTTTTTT. This encodes CSASVVTGELFF.

The chain has TRBV5-1 and TRBJ2-7; no firm D call. Deletions cut 4 bases from V and 6 bases from J, with 14 bases between. The germline V gene has CDR1 SGHRS and CDR2 YFSETQ. The CDR3 spans 13 residues. CDR3 sequence reads: CASSPQLVSEQYF. CDR3 DNA sequence: TGCGCCAGCAGCCCACAGCTCGTGTCCGAGCAGTACTTC.

This clonotype has ten or more counts. This chain uses TRBV6-2 or TRBV6-3 with TRBJ2-1; 7 nucleotides line up with TRBD1. The V and J ends lost 5 bases and 8 bases, in that order; junction bases with no gene match: 9. Germline loops: CDR1 MNHEY, CDR2 SVGEGT. The CDR3 has 14 amino acids. CDR3 DNA sequence: TGTGCCAGCAGTGAGACAGGGTTCCGGGATGAGCAGTTCTTC. This gives the protein CASSETGFRDEQFF.

About this clonotype itself: This may be a read error, as it is one base from a much larger clone. CDR3 residues: CASTPQDRGLYGYTF. The CDR3 DNA is TGTGCCAGCACCCCTCAGGACAGGGGACTCTATGGCTACACCTTC. This chain uses TRBV6-1 with TRBJ1-2; 9 nucleotides match TRBD1. Germline values: CDR1 MNHNS, CDR2 SASEGT. This CDR3 comprises 15 residues. The trim removed 7 bases at V and 4 bases at J, leaving 10 bases unmatched.